These T cell receptor beta chains were read from a single sample in a study of PD-1 blockade in classical Hodgkin lymphoma. The protocol was immunoSEQ multiplex PCR, while the TCRdb copy is restricted to in-frame clones and leaves out a portion. The sample comprises around 41,000 clones, 70% to 80% of which are singletons, and approximately 11% rests with the top ten. The sequencing used peripheral blood mononuclear cells (PBMCs), collected at baseline. The receptors derive from a human donor with classical Hodgkin lymphoma. CDR3s include the opening cysteine and the closing phenylalanine or tryptophan. D genes are given only for firm matches. The size field is filled for only some rows; it gives once, few, many or a size class.

j_call d_call v_call clone_size cdr3_nt cdr3_aa
TRBJ1-1 - TRBV13 - TGTGCCAGCAGCCAAAGGACTGAAGCTTTCTTT CASSQRTEAFF
TRBJ1-2 - TRBV7-9 - TGTGCCAGCAGCCTCGAGGTCCGAGGCTACACCTTC CASSLEVRGYTF
TRBJ2-4 TRBD1 TRBV5-6 - TGTGCCAGCAGCCGGGACAGGGAGGGGGCCAAAAACATTCAGTACTTC CASSRDREGAKNIQYF
TRBJ1-4 - TRBV7-2 - TGTGCCAGCGGAGGCACAGATAATGAAAAACTGTTTTTT CASGGTDNEKLFF
TRBJ2-7 - TRBV18 - TGTGCCAGCTCACAGGTACAGAGAGGGTCCGAGCAGTACTTC CASSQVQRGSEQYF
TRBJ2-2 - TRBV10-1 - TGCGCCAGCAGAGCAAATTACAACGCCGGGGAGCTGTTTTTT CASRANYNAGELFF
TRBJ1-5 - TRBV4-3 - TGCGCCAGCAGCCAAGATGGGGGAGAAGGTCAGCCCCAGCATTTT CASSQDGGEGQPQHF
TRBJ2-2 - TRBV29-1 - TGCAGCGTTTTAAGGGGGGTCAACACCGGGGAGCTGTTTTTT CSVLRGVNTGELFF
TRBJ1-1 - TRBV10-3 few TGTGCCTTAAAGCAGCGTTTGAACACTGAAGCTTTCTTT CALKQRLNTEAFF
TRBJ2-7 TRBD2 TRBV28 - TGTGCCAGCACCGGGGGCGACGGGACTAGCGGGGTGTACGAGCAGTACTTC CASTGGDGTSGVYEQYF
TRBJ1-2 TRBD1 TRBV27 few TGTGCCAGCGCCGACAGGGGTAACTATGGCTACACCTTC CASADRGNYGYTF
TRBJ1-2 TRBD1 TRBV7-9 - TGTGCCAGCAGCCATGACAGGGGCCGGGGCTACACCTTC CASSHDRGRGYTF
TRBJ1-4 - TRBV30 once TGTGCCTGGACCCATAACTCCCCCCTCCGTCTGGAAAAACTGTTTTTT CAWTHNSPLRLEKLFF
TRBJ1-1 - TRBV6-5 - TGTGCCAGCAGTCATCGACAGAACACTGAAGCTTTCTTT CASSHRQNTEAFF
TRBJ2-1 TRBD1 TRBV9 - TGTGCCAGCAGCGTATCGGGACAGACATACAATGAGCAGTTCTTC CASSVSGQTYNEQFF
TRBJ2-1 - TRBV6-5 - TGTGCCAGCAGTTTTCTAGTACTAGGGCAGCAGTTCTTC CASSFLVLGQQFF
TRBJ1-5 - TRBV19 - TGTGCCAGTAGTCGACCGGGACCGCGTAGCAATCAGCCCCAGCATTTT CASSRPGPRSNQPQHF
TRBJ1-2 - TRBV28 - TGTGCCAGCAGCCCCGGGCGGGAGGGTGGCTACACCTTC CASSPGREGGYTF
TRBJ1-2 - TRBV9 - TGTGCCAGCAGCGTATCTCGAGGGCCCTACACCTTC CASSVSRGPYTF
TRBJ2-3 TRBD1 TRBV6-5 few TGTGCCAGCAGCCGCAGGGGGCTTACAGATACGCAGTATTTT CASSRRGLTDTQYF
TRBJ1-1 - TRBV28 - TGTGCCAGCAGTTTACCCGGGGCAAGGCGTGTTTTCTTT CASSLPGARRVFF
TRBJ2-7 - TRBV27 - TGTGCCAGCAGTTCGGGACGGAGGAAACGTCTACAAGTCGAGCAGTACTTC CASSSGRRKRLQVEQYF
TRBJ1-1 - TRBV5-4 - TGTGCCGGTATTCTGAACACTGAAGCTTTCTTT CAGILNTEAFF
TRBJ2-1 - TRBV19 - TGTGCCAGTAGTATGGGATATGCGGCTAATGAGCAGTTCTTC CASSMGYAANEQFF
TRBJ1-1 - TRBV27 - TGTGCCAGCAGTTTATCGGCGTGGGGGAAAGAAGCTTTCTTT CASSLSAWGKEAFF
TRBJ2-1 - TRBV19 - TGTGCCAGTACCTCCACCTACTTGTCCTACAATGAGCAGTTCTTC CASTSTYLSYNEQFF
TRBJ2-7 - TRBV29-1 - TGCAGCGTTGCCTTGGGACGGATAAACTACGAGCAGTACTTC CSVALGRINYEQYF
TRBJ2-7 TRBD2 TRBV27 once TGTGCCAGCAGTGCATACCTAGCGGGAGGCGAGCAGTACTTC CASSAYLAGGEQYF
TRBJ2-1 - TRBV2 - TGTGCCAGCAGTTCAAATAGCAATGAGCAGTTCTTC CASSSNSNEQFF
TRBJ1-2 - TRBV19 - TGTGCCAGCGAAGCGGACGGTGGCTACACCTTC CASEADGGYTF
TRBJ1-3 - TRBV7-9 - TGTGCCAGCAGCGCCGGGGAGGTGGGTGGAAACACCATATATTTT CASSAGEVGGNTIYF
TRBJ1-1 - TRBV6-6 - TGTGCCAGCAGTTACACCAGGGTGGCCAACACTGAAGCTTTCTTT CASSYTRVANTEAFF
TRBJ2-2 - TRBV25-1 - TGTGCCAGCAATGCAGGATCTGCGAACACCGGGGAGCTGTTTTTT CASNAGSANTGELFF
TRBJ2-1 TRBD2 TRBV5-6 - TGTGCCAGCAGCAAAGAGAGACTAGCGGGAGGAAATGAGCAGTTCTTC CASSKERLAGGNEQFF
TRBJ2-1 - TRBV19 - TGTGCCAGTAGTATACTGGCTACCTACAATGAGCAGTTCTTC CASSILATYNEQFF
TRBJ1-2 - TRBV7-9 - TGTGCCAGCAGCTCCACAGACTCCTACCTCTATGGCTACACCTTC CASSSTDSYLYGYTF
TRBJ1-1 - TRBV19 - TGTGCCAGTGGGCTTTCGACAGGCACTGAAGCTTTCTTT CASGLSTGTEAFF
TRBJ2-5 - TRBV11-2 - TGTGCCAGCAGCCCATTGGGTGCGGGAAGAGAGACCCAGTACTTC CASSPLGAGRETQYF
TRBJ2-2 - TRBV11-2 - TGTGCCAGCAGCTTAAAAAGCTTCGGAACCGGGGAGCTGTTTTTT CASSLKSFGTGELFF
TRBJ2-1 - TRBV6-1 - TGTGCCAGCAGGGCCTCAGTGTACAATGAGCAGTTCTTC CASRASVYNEQFF
TRBJ2-3 TRBD1 TRBV29-1 - TGCAGCGTTGAGGGACAGGGCTTCACAGATACGCAGTATTTT CSVEGQGFTDTQYF
TRBJ2-2 TRBD2 TRBV7-2 - TGTGCCAGCAGCTTAGCCTCGGCGGGAGCTGGGACCGGGGAGCTGTTTTTT CASSLASAGAGTGELFF
TRBJ2-3 - TRBV6-6 - TGTGCCAGCAGTTTAAACCCCGTCGGCACAGATACGCAGTATTTT CASSLNPVGTDTQYF
TRBJ1-1 - TRBV20-1 few TGCAGTGCCACGGGTAACACTGAAGCTTTCTTT CSATGNTEAFF
TRBJ1-5 TRBD1 TRBV19 - TGTGCCAGTAAACCAAGGGACAGGGTGATCCAGCCCCAGCATTTT CASKPRDRVIQPQHF
TRBJ2-7 TRBD2 TRBV5-6 - TGTGCCAGCAGTCTCTGGACTAGCTACTACGAGCAGTACTTC CASSLWTSYYEQYF
TRBJ2-3 TRBD2 TRBV6-5 - TGTGCCAGTCAGCGGGGCTACACAGATACGCAGTATTTT CASQRGYTDTQYF
TRBJ1-3 - TRBV7-2 - TGTGCCAGCAGCCTCTGGCGGCAGACTGGAAACACCATATATTTT CASSLWRQTGNTIYF